This entry features one T cell receptor beta chain sequence. Its antigen is as yet unknown. After autologous stem cell transplantation all patients relapsed, and prior brentuximab vedotin exposure differed between cohorts. The sample is drawn from a study of PD-1 blockade in classical Hodgkin lymphoma. V was clipped by 6 bases and J by 5 bases; unmatched bases: 3. CDR1 MDHEN and CDR2 SYDVKM come from the germline V gene. The CDR3 has 13 residues. Produced via immunoSEQ multiplex PCR; TCRdb's table is partial and in-frame only. The repertoire holds approximately 26,000 clones, approximately 80% seen once, with around 20% in the top ten. Findings and caveats of the study: By C4D1 there was a significant rise in CD4+ TCR diversity but not in CD8+ TCR diversity. Similar baseline diversity was found in complete responders and newly diagnosed patients.

The sample consisted of peripheral blood mononuclear cells (PBMCs), taken before the second cycle of nivolumab. The sequence was collected from a human donor with classical Hodgkin lymphoma. The chain recombines TRBV28 with TRBJ2-5, with TRBD1 matching 10 bases. The CDR3 is CASRGQGPETQYF. The CDR3 DNA follows: TGTGCCAGCAGGGGACAGGGGCCCGAGACCCAGTACTTC.